This TCR beta chain was profiled in a study of cytomegalovirus exposure and HLA in healthy donors. Study in general: There were approximately 80 million unique TCRs (from HLA-typed donors) in an early data release. Overall study results and limits: Trimming of TCR beta V- and J-genes showed a link, identified in a later analysis, to a missense DCLRE1C variant. The study reported that TCR beta sequences accurately predicted HLA-A and HLA-B alleles in most subjects. CMV serostatus was the sole immune exposure information available.

The PCR employed 60 Vbeta primers together with 13 Jbeta primers. Here immunoSEQ multiplex PCR was the method, and the copy in TCRdb shows in-frame clones only, minus some. The sample shows 120,000 to 150,000 clones, 80% of them seen only once. On this clone: Its antigen is not identified.

In germline, CDR1 is LNHDA, CDR2 SQIVND (reference sequence). V lost 3 bases and J 7 bases, leaving 19 bases between the germline ends. The CDR3 consists of 15 residues. The sample consisted of PBMCs. V gene TRBV19 combines with J gene TRBJ2-7, with D possibly matching TRBD2 (6 bases). The sequence came from a man aged 35-49 years in good health and CMV-seropositive. CDR3 sequence: CASSISSGGIGEQYF. CDR3 nucleotide sequence: TGTGCCAGTAGTATCTCATCGGGCGGGATCGGGGAGCAGTACTTC.